This T cell receptor (beta chain) comes out of a study of blood T cell repertoires in COVID-19. Background on the study: Whether acute or convalescent, the COVID-19 samples came from the United States, Italy and Spain. The cDNA or gDNA used as material had been derived from T cells, B-cell-depleted T cells, or PBMCs.

CDR3 length equals 14 residues. Germline CDR1 reads SGHTA; CDR2 reads FQGTGA. The trim removed 2 bases at V and 10 bases at J, leaving 2 bases unmatched. In the original analysis: Reference gene primer amplification yielded estimated nucleated cell counts. Method: immunoSEQ multiplex PCR; TCRdb's copy keeps in-frame clones and lacks some. D and trimming come from the DNA, and the V and J calls and clone size come from that table. The sample records roughly 130,000 clones, around 85% being singletons. The chain couples TRBV7-3 to TRBJ2-1; 13 bases match TRBD2. Sequenced sample: peripheral blood. This clonotype was sampled from a woman aged 45-60 years with acute or convalescent COVID-19. Here the CDR3 DNA reads TGTGCCAGCAGCTTAGGGACTAGCGGGGCCGAGCAGTTCTTC. This codes for CASSLGTSGAEQFF.